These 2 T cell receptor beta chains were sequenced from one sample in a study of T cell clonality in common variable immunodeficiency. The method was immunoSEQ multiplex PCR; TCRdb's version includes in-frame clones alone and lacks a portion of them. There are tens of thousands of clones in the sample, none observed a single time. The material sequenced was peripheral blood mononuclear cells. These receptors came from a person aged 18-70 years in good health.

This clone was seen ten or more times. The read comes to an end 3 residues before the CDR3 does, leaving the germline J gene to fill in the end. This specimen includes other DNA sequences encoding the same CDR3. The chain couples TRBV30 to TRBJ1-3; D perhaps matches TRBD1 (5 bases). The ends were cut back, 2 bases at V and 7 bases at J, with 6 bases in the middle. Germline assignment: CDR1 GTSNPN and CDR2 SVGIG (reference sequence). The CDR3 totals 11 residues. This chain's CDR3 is CAWSRGNTIYF. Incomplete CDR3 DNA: TGTGCCTGGAGTCGGGGGAACACC. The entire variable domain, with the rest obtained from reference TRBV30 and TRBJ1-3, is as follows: SQTIHQWPATLVQPVGSPLSLECTVEGTSNPNLYWYRQAAGRGLQLLFYSVGIGQISSEVPQNLSASRPQDRQFILSSKKLLLSDSGFYLCAWSRGNTIYFGEGSWLTVV.

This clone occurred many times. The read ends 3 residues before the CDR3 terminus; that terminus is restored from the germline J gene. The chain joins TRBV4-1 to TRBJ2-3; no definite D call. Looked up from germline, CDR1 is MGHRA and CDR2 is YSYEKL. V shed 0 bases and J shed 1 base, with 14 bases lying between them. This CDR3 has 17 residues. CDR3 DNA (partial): TGCGCCAGCAGCCAAGATGGTGGTAGTGTGGGCACAGATACG. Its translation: CASSQDGGSVGTDT. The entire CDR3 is CASSQDGGSVGTDTQYF.